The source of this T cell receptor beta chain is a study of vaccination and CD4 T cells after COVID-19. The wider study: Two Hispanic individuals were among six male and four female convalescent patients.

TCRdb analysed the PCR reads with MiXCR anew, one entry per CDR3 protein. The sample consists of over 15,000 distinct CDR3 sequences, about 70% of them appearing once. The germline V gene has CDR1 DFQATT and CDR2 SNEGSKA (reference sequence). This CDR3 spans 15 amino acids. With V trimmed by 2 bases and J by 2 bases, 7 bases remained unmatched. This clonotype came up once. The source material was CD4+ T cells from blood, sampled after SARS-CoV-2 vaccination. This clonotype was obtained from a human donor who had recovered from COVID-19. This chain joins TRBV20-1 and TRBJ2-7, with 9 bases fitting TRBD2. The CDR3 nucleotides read TGCAGTGCTAGACCGCTAGCGGGGCTAACCTACGAGCAGTACTTC. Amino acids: CSARPLAGLTYEQYF.